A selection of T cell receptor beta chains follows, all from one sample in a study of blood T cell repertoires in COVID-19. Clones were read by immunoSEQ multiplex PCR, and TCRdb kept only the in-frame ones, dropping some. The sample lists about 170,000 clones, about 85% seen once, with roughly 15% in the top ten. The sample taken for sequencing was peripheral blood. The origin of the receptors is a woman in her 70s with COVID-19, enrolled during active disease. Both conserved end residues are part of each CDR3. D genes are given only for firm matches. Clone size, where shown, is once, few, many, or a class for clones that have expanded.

DNA: TGTGCCAGCAGGTCCGTAGATCCTGGCTACACCTTC
CDR3: CASRSVDPGYTF
D: .
size: .
J: TRBJ1-2
V: TRBV6-5

DNA: TGTGCCACCAGTGATCCTCAACAGGGGGTCAACGAGCAGTACTTC
CDR3: CATSDPQQGVNEQYF
D: TRBD1
size: .
J: TRBJ2-7
V: TRBV24-1

DNA: TGTGCCAGCAGCTTAGGGCAGGGCAATCAGCCCCAGCATTTT
CDR3: CASSLGQGNQPQHF
D: .
size: .
J: TRBJ1-5
V: TRBV7-8

DNA: TGTGCCAGCAGCAAACAAGGGATAAGGGTCGGGACACCTCTGAACACCGGGGAGCTGTTTTTT
CDR3: CASSKQGIRVGTPLNTGELFF
D: .
size: once
J: TRBJ2-2
V: TRBV21-1

DNA: TGTGCCAGCAGAGTCGGGGTAGACTGGACGATTCAGTACTTC
CDR3: CASRVGVDWTIQYF
D: .
size: once
J: TRBJ2-4
V: TRBV6-5

DNA: TGTGCCAGCACCCTTCACAGGGGGGACACTGAAGCTTTCTTT
CDR3: CASTLHRGDTEAFF
D: TRBD1
size: .
J: TRBJ1-1
V: TRBV28

DNA: TGTGCCAGCAGCGTAGTAGGGCAGGGGGCGCCGAACACTGAAGCTTTCTTT
CDR3: CASSVVGQGAPNTEAFF
D: TRBD1
size: .
J: TRBJ1-1
V: TRBV9

DNA: TGCGCCAGCAGCTCTTCTGTGGGGGGCACCGGGGAGCTGTTTTTT
CDR3: CASSSSVGGTGELFF
D: .
size: once
J: TRBJ2-2
V: TRBV5-1

DNA: TGTGCCAGCAGTCGGGTCGGCTCTGGAAACACCATATATTTT
CDR3: CASSRVGSGNTIYF
D: .
size: .
J: TRBJ1-3
V: TRBV25-1

DNA: TGCAGTGCTAGTGCGGATACAGGGGCCCTTAATGAAAAACTGTTTTTT
CDR3: CSASADTGALNEKLFF
D: TRBD1
size: once
J: TRBJ1-4
V: TRBV20-1

DNA: TGCGCCAGCAGCTTGGCTTATTTTCAGGGTGCATCCTACGAGCAGTACTTC
CDR3: CASSLAYFQGASYEQYF
D: .
size: .
J: TRBJ2-7
V: TRBV5-1

DNA: TGTGCCAGCAGCTCCCGACAAGACTACGAGCAGTACTTC
CDR3: CASSSRQDYEQYF
D: .
size: .
J: TRBJ2-7
V: TRBV5-4